This is a list of T cell receptor beta chains from one sample in a study of cytomegalovirus exposure and HLA in healthy donors. Clones were read by immunoSEQ multiplex PCR, and TCRdb kept only the in-frame ones, dropping some. The data contain about 38,000 clones, 86% of them singletons. The sample consisted of PBMCs. These receptors all come from a middle-aged woman in good health and CMV-seropositive. The CDR3 runs from the conserved cysteine through the conserved F or W. D genes are given only for firm matches. A row's size may be missing; if present it is once, few, many or a size class.

TRBJ1-5,TRBD1,TRBV4-3,few,CASSQERTGANPPQHF,TGCGCCAGCAGCCAAGAAAGGACAGGAGCCAACCCGCCCCAGCATTTT
TRBJ2-1,TRBD1,TRBV7-2,NA,CASSLGQINNEQFF,TGTGCCAGCAGCTTGGGACAGATTAACAATGAGCAGTTCTTC
TRBJ1-2,TRBD1,TRBV9,once,CASSVRGQGLPGYTF,TGTGCCAGCAGCGTGCGGGGACAGGGCCTCCCTGGCTACACCTTC
TRBJ2-7,TRBD2,TRBV27,NA,CASSFSSGETYEQYF,TGTGCCAGCAGTTTCTCGAGCGGGGAGACCTACGAGCAGTACTTC
TRBJ2-2,NA,TRBV4-3,NA,CASSPTNTGELFF,TGCGCCAGCAGCCCCACGAACACCGGGGAGCTGTTTTTT
TRBJ2-3,TRBD1,TRBV10-3,NA,CAIRPTGVTDTQYF,TGTGCCATCAGGCCGACAGGGGTTACAGATACGCAGTATTTT
TRBJ1-2,TRBD1,TRBV7-9,NA,CASSGTGPNYGYTF,TGTGCCAGCAGCGGGACAGGCCCTAACTATGGCTACACCTTC
TRBJ1-6,NA,TRBV9,NA,CASSGGEISPLHF,TGTGCCAGCAGCGGGGGGGAAATCTCACCCCTCCACTTT
TRBJ2-7,NA,TRBV6-6,NA,CASKLTGQLEQYF,TGTGCCAGCAAATTGACAGGACAGTTGGAGCAGTACTTC
TRBJ1-5,NA,TRBV19,NA,CASSIFPGEQPQHF,TGTGCCAGTAGTATATTTCCAGGTGAGCAGCCCCAGCATTTT
TRBJ2-5,TRBD2,TRBV28,NA,CASSFPGTSGGIEETQYF,TGTGCCAGCAGTTTCCCGGGGACTAGCGGGGGGATAGAGGAGACCCAGTACTTC
TRBJ2-7,NA,TRBV5-8,few,CASADSYEQYF,TGTGCCAGCGCGGACAGCTACGAGCAGTACTTC
TRBJ2-3,NA,TRBV15,NA,CATSRDGAGYTDTQYF,TGTGCCACCAGCAGAGATGGGGCGGGGTACACAGATACGCAGTATTTT
TRBJ1-1,NA,TRBV10-3,NA,CAINSNDNTEAFF,TGTGCCATCAACTCAAATGATAACACTGAAGCTTTCTTT
TRBJ2-5,TRBD2,TRBV5-4,NA,CASSIRLAGGQETQYF,TGTGCCAGCAGCATTCGACTAGCGGGGGGCCAAGAGACCCAGTACTTC
TRBJ2-1,TRBD2,TRBV30,NA,CAWEWTSGNEQFF,TGTGCCTGGGAATGGACTAGCGGGAATGAGCAGTTCTTC
TRBJ1-4,NA,TRBV18,NA,CASSPRGQSNEKLFF,TGTGCCAGCTCACCTAGAGGTCAATCGAATGAAAAACTGTTTTTT
TRBJ2-1,TRBD2,TRBV7-7,NA,CASSDGAGGHNEQFF,TGTGCCAGCAGCGACGGGGCGGGGGGCCATAATGAGCAGTTCTTC
TRBJ2-5,NA,TRBV9,NA,CASSVGGVPETQYF,TGTGCCAGCAGCGTCGGCGGGGTACCTGAGACCCAGTACTTC
TRBJ2-7,TRBD1,TRBV7-6,once,CASSLGQGDPYEQYF,TGTGCCAGCAGCTTGGGACAGGGGGACCCTTACGAGCAGTACTTC
TRBJ2-1,NA,TRBV7-3,NA,CASSVGLRNGEQFF,TGTGCCAGCAGCGTTGGACTCCGCAACGGTGAGCAGTTCTTC
TRBJ1-1,NA,TRBV2,NA,CASRVTGENAEAFF,TGTGCCAGCAGGGTTACAGGAGAAAACGCTGAAGCTTTCTTT
TRBJ2-7,TRBD2,TRBV6-5,NA,CASSTGTSRTYEQYF,TGTGCCAGCAGTACCGGGACTAGCAGGACCTACGAGCAGTACTTC
TRBJ1-5,NA,TRBV19,NA,CASSWSRLSNQPQHF,TGTGCCAGTAGCTGGAGTCGCCTATCCAATCAGCCCCAGCATTTT
TRBJ1-2,TRBD1,TRBV5-4,NA,CASSLAAGQGGYGYTF,TGTGCCAGCAGCTTGGCCGCAGGACAGGGGGGCTATGGCTACACCTTC
TRBJ1-2,NA,TRBV13,medium-sized,CASSLGRGRANYGYTF,TGTGCCAGCAGCTTAGGGCGGGGCAGGGCGAACTATGGCTACACCTTC
TRBJ2-2,TRBD1,TRBV7-9,NA,CASSRQGMNTGELFF,TGTGCCAGCAGCCGACAGGGCATGAACACCGGGGAGCTGTTTTTT
TRBJ1-1,NA,TRBV19,once,CASAGGNTEAFF,TGTGCCAGTGCCGGGGGGAACACTGAAGCTTTCTTT
TRBJ2-7,TRBD1,TRBV9,NA,CASSPWTGPSYEQYF,TGTGCCAGCAGCCCCTGGACAGGGCCCTCCTACGAGCAGTACTTC
TRBJ1-1,TRBD1,TRBV28,few,CASSSPGQAQNTEAFF,TGTGCCAGCAGTTCACCGGGACAGGCCCAGAACACTGAAGCTTTCTTT
TRBJ2-5,NA,TRBV7-3,NA,CASSLLAGETQYF,TGTGCCAGCAGCTTATTGGCCGGGGAGACCCAGTACTTC
TRBJ1-2,TRBD1,TRBV9,NA,CASSQTGQGGYYGYTF,TGTGCCAGCAGCCAAACCGGACAGGGAGGATACTATGGCTACACCTTC
TRBJ2-7,NA,TRBV15,NA,CATSIGPLRYF,TGTGCCACCAGCATCGGTCCCCTCCGGTACTTC
TRBJ1-2,NA,TRBV9,NA,CASSPRRLLTNYGYTF,TGTGCCAGCAGCCCCCGGAGACTGCTTACTAACTATGGCTACACCTTC
TRBJ2-3,TRBD1,TRBV6-6,NA,CASSSRDRGTDTQYF,TGTGCCAGCAGCTCCCGGGACAGGGGAACAGATACGCAGTATTTT
TRBJ2-6,TRBD2,TRBV5-1,NA,CASSLGVAGPFSGANVLTF,TGCGCCAGCAGCTTGGGGGTAGCGGGGCCGTTCTCTGGGGCCAACGTCCTGACTTTC
TRBJ1-4,TRBD1,TRBV7-9,NA,CASSTGQGSNEKLFF,TGTGCCAGCAGCACGGGACAGGGGTCGAATGAAAAACTGTTTTTT